This T cell receptor (beta chain) was observed in a study of OX40 agonist ivuxolimab in advanced cancers. The wider study: Ivuxolimab, an agonistic anti-OX40 (CD134) antibody, was given to patients. Every 2 weeks, patients got intravenous ivuxolimab at one of six dose levels (0.01-10 mg/kg). General observations from the study: Among the lowest peripheral clonal expansion occurred in 0.1-3.0 mg/kg partial responders.

A word on this clone: The antigen is undetermined.

The trim removed 1 base at V and 3 bases at J, leaving 3 bases unmatched. Per germline, CDR1 SGDLS and CDR2 YYNGEE. The CDR3 runs to 15 residues. Some clones are missing from TCRdb's copy, which holds only in-frame ones; the method was immunoSEQ multiplex PCR. The profile shows under 70,000 clones, 86% of them singletons. The rearrangement joins TRBV9 to TRBJ2-7; TRBD1 aligns across 11 bases. The sequence derives from an adult with an advanced solid tumor such as melanoma, head and neck, liver or kidney cancer. Sequencing was performed on CD4+ or CD8+ T cells sorted from blood, taken in a trial of the OX40 agonist ivuxolimab. CDR3 sequence: CASSVSGTGGYEQYF. As DNA, the CDR3 is TGTGCCAGCAGCGTAAGCGGGACAGGGGGCTACGAGCAGTACTTC.